This entry is about one TCR beta chain. The sample originates from a study of T cell changes during pregnancy in multiple sclerosis. Profiling relied on immunoSEQ multiplex PCR, and the TCRdb table lists in-frame clones only, not all of them. The table lists 26,000 or so clones, approximately 91% of them singletons, with 8% to 9% in the top ten. J lost 4 bases, V lost 5 bases, and 11 bases had no gene match. Per germline, CDR1 MNHNS and CDR2 SASEGT. This CDR3 comprises 15 residues. Sample: CD8+ T cells from peripheral blood mononuclear cells, taken in the second trimester of pregnancy. The chain employs TRBV6-1 and TRBJ2-7; 7 nucleotides align to TRBD2. This receptor was identified in a female donor with multiple sclerosis, enrolled in a pregnancy study. CDR3 in amino acids: CASSRGRGYQYEQYF. CDR3 in DNA: TGTGCCAGCAGTCGAGGGCGGGGGTATCAATACGAGCAGTACTTC.